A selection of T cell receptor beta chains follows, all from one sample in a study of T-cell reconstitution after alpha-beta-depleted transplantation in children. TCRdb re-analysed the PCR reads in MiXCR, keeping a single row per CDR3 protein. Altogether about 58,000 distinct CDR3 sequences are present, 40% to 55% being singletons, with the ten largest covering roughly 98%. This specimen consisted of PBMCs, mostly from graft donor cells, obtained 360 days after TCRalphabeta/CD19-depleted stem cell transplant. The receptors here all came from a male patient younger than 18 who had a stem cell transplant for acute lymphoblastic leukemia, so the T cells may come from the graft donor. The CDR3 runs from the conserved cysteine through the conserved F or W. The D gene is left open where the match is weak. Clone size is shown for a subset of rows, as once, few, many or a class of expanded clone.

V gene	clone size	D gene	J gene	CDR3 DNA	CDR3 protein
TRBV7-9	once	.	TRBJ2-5	TGTGCCAGCAGCTCGCTGCGAGGGAGAGAGACCCAGTACTTC	CASSSLRGRETQYF
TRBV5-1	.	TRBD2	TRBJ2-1	TGCGCCAGCAGCAGGACTAGCGGGAGGTCTCTTGGTGGTGAGCAGTTCTTC	CASSRTSGRSLGGEQFF
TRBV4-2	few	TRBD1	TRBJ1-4	TGTGCCAGCAGCCAAGAAGGGGGCGCGAATGAAAAACTGTTTTTT	CASSQEGGANEKLFF
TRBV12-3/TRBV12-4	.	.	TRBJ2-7	TGTGCCAGCAGTCGTGGGAGCTACGAGCAGTACTTC	CASSRGSYEQYF
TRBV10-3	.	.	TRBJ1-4	TGTGCCATCAGTCCTAGACAGGAAGAAAAACTGTTTTTT	CAISPRQEEKLFF
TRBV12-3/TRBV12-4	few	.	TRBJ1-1	TGTGCCAGCAGCCCTGACAGTTCGATACAAGCTTTCTTT	CASSPDSSIQAFF
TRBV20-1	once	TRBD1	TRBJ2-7	TGCAGTGCTAGGACAGGGGTTATCAACGAGCAGTACTTC	CSARTGVINEQYF
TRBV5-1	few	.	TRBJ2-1	TGCGCCAGCAGCTCCCCAACAGGGGAGGGGTACAATGAGCAGTTCTTC	CASSSPTGEGYNEQFF
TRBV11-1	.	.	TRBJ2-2	TGTGCCAGCAGCCAAAGACAGGTCGGCACCGGGGAGCTGTTTTTT	CASSQRQVGTGELFF
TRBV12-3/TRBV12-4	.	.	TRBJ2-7	TGTGCCAGCAGCCGGAGCCCGGGGGTCTACGAGCAGTACTTC	CASSRSPGVYEQYF
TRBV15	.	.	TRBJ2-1	TGTGCCACCAGCAGAGATCTGGCAGGGCCTTACAATGAGCAGTTCTTC	CATSRDLAGPYNEQFF
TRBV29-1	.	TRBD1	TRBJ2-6	TGCAGCGTTTTGACAGGGGTAACTGGGGCCAACGTCCTGACTTTC	CSVLTGVTGANVLTF
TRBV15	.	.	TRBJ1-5	TGTGCCACCAGCGGCAACTCGGGGCGCAATCAGCCCCAGCATTTT	CATSGNSGRNQPQHF
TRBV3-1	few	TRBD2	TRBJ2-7	TGTGCCAGCAGCCAAGTAGCGGGGATCCACGAGCAGTACTTC	CASSQVAGIHEQYF
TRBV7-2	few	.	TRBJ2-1	TGTGCCAGCAGCTACAGCTCCTACAATGAGCAGTTCTTC	CASSYSSYNEQFF
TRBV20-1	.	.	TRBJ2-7	TGCAGTGCTAGAGAACCACTAGCTGGCGAGCAGTACTTC	CSAREPLAGEQYF
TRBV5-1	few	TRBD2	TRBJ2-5	TGCGCCAGCAGCCTACTAGCGGGGGGAGAAGAGACCCAGTACTTC	CASSLLAGGEETQYF
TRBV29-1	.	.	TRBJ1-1	TGCAGCGTTGCCCACTCAATGAACACTGAAGCTTTCTTT	CSVAHSMNTEAFF
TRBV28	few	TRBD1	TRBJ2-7	TGTGCCAGCAGTTTAAGCCAGGGGGCAAACGAGCAGTACTTC	CASSLSQGANEQYF
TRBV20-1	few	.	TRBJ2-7	TGCAGTGCTAGCCCCAGGGAAGACTACGAGCAGTACTTC	CSASPREDYEQYF
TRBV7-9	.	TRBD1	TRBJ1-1	TGTGCCAGCAGTCCCGGGACAGTACCTTTCTTT	CASSPGTVPFF
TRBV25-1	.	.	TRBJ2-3	TGTGCCAGCAGTGAATTCGGCTCGGGCGCAGATACGCAGTATTTT	CASSEFGSGADTQYF
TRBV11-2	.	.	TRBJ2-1	TGTGCCAGCAGCTTAGCCCCGGGATTAGAATACAATGAGCAGTTCTTC	CASSLAPGLEYNEQFF
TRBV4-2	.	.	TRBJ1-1	TGTGCCAGCAGCCAAGATTGGGATATGAACACTGAAGCTTTCTTT	CASSQDWDMNTEAFF
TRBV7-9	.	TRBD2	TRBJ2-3	TGTGCCAGCAGCTTACTAGCGGGATTT	CASSLLAGF
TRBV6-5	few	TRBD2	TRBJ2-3	TGTGCCAGCAGTTACTCCAGCGGGGGGCCTAGCACAGATACGCAGTATTTT	CASSYSSGGPSTDTQYF
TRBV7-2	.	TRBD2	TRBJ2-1	TGTGCCAGCACCTTTAGCGGGAGCAATGAGCAGTTCTTC	CASTFSGSNEQFF
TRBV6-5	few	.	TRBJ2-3	TGTGCCAGCAGTTACGAAAGTTTCACAGATACGCAGTATTTT	CASSYESFTDTQYF
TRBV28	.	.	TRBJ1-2	TGTGCCAGCAGCCTGGGCGCAGGTAACTATGGCTACACCTTC	CASSLGAGNYGYTF
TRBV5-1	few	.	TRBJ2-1	TGCGCCAGCAGCTGGGGAGGGGGCAATGAGCAGTTCTTC	CASSWGGGNEQFF
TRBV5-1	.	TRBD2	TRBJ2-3	TGCGCCAGCAGCTTGGCCGCTAGCGGGGACACAGATACGCAGTATTTT	CASSLAASGDTDTQYF
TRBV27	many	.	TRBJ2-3	TGTGCCAGCAGTCCCGTGCTGGGCACAGATACGCAGTATTTT	CASSPVLGTDTQYF
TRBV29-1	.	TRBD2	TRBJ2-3	TGCAGCGTTGAAGTGCGACTAGCGAAGACCTATACGCAGTATTTT	CSVEVRLAKTYTQYF
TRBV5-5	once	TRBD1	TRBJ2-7	TGTGCCAGCAGCTTGAACAGGGGCCACGAGCAGTACTTC	CASSLNRGHEQYF
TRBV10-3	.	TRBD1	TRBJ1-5	TGTGCCATCAGTGAGTCGAGGACAGGGCGAGGTGGGCATTTT	CAISESRTGRGGHF
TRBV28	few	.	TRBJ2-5	TGTGCCAGCAGCCGATTTGGGGTAGGAGAGACCCAGTACTTC	CASSRFGVGETQYF
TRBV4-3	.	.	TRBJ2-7	TGCGCCAGCAGCCAAGAACCCTTTTTCTCCTACGAGCAGTACTTC	CASSQEPFFSYEQYF
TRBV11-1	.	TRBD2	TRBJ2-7	TGTGCCAGCAGCTTAGCGGCGCGGGAGTTCGACGAGCAGTACTTC	CASSLAAREFDEQYF
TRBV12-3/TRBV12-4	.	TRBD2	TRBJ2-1	TGTGCCAGCAGTGGCCTGGGAGGGCCCTACAATGAGCAGTTCTTC	CASSGLGGPYNEQFF